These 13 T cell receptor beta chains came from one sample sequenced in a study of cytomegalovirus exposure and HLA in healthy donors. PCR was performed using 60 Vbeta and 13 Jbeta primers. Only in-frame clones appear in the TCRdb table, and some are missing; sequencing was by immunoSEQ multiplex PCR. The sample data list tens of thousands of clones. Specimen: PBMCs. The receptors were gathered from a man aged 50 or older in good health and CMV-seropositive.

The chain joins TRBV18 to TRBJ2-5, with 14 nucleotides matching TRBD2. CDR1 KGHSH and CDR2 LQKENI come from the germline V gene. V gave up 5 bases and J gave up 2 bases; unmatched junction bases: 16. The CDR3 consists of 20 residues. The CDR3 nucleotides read TGTGCCAGCTCATTTCTTGCCAGACTAGCGGGAGGGCCTGGACAAGAGACCCAGTACTTC. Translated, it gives CASSFLARLAGGPGQETQYF.

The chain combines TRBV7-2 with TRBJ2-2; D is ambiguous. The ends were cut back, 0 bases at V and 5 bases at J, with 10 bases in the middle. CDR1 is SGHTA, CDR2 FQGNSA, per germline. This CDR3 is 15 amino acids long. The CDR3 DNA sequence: TGTGCCAGCAGCTTAGCTCAGGTTGGGACCGGGGAGCTGTTTTTT. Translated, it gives CASSLAQVGTGELFF. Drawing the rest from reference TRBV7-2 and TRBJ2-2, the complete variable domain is GAGVSQSPSNKVTEKGKDVELRCDPISGHTALYWYRQSLGQGLEFLIYFQGNSAPDKSGLPSDRFSAERTGGSVSTLTIQRTQQEDSAVYLCASSLAQVGTGELFFGEGSRLTVL.

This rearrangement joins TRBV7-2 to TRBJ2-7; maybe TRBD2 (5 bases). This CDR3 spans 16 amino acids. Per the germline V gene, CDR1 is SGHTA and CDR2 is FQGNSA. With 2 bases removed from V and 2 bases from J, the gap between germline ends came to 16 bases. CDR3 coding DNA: TGTGCCAGCAGCTTACTCGCGGGCGGGCAAGCCTACGAGCAGTACTTC. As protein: CASSLLAGGQAYEQYF.

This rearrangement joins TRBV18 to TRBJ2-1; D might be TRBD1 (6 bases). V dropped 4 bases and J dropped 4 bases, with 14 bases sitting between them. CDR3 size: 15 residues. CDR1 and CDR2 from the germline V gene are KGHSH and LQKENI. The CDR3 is CASSRQDSVYNEQFF. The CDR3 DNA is TGTGCCAGCTCACGACAGGACAGTGTTTACAATGAGCAGTTCTTC.

The CDR3 spells CASKRDGAYEQYF. In DNA form, the CDR3 reads TGTGCCAGCAAGCGGGACGGAGCCTACGAGCAGTACTTC. The V and J genes are TRBV28 and TRBJ2-7, with TRBD2 matching 7 bases. The CDR3 extends over 13 amino acids. Germline-derived CDR1 and CDR2 are MDHEN and SYDVKM. J lost 2 bases, V lost 7 bases, and 5 bases had no gene match.

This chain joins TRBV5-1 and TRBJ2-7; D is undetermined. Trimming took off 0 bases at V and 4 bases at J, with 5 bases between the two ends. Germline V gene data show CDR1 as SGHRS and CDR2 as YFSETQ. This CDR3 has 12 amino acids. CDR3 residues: CASSLGGYEQYF. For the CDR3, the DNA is TGCGCCAGCAGCTTGGGCGGTTACGAGCAGTACTTC.

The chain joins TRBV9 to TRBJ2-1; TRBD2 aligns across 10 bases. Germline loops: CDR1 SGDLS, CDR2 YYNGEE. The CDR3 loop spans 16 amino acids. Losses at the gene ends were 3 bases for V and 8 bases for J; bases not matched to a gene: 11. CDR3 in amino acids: CASSASAGGPLDEQFF. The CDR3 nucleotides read TGTGCCAGCAGCGCATCAGCGGGAGGGCCTCTGGATGAGCAGTTCTTC.

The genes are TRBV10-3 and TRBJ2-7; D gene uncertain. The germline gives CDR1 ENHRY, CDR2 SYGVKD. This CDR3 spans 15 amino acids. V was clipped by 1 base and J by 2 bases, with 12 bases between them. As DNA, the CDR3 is TGTGCCATCAGTGAGTACTCCAACCCCCCCTACGAGCAGTACTTC. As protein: CAISEYSNPPYEQYF.

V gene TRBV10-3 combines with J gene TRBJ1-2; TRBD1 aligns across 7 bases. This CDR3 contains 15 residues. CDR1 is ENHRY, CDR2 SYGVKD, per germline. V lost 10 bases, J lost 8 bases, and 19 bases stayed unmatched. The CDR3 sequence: CATSDRETTIKGYTF. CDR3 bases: TGTGCCACCTCTGACAGGGAGACAACTATTAAGGGCTACACCTTC.

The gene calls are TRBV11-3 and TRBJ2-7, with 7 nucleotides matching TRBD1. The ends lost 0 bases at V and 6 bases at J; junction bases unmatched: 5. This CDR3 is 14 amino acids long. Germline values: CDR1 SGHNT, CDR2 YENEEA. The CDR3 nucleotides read TGTGCCAGCAGCTTAGATACAGGGGAGTCCGAGCAGTACTTC. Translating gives CASSLDTGESEQYF.

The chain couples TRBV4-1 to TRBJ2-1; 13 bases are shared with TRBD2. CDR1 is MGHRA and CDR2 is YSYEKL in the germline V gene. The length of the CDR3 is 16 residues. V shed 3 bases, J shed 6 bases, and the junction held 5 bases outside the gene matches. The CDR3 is CASSQGLAGITNEQFF. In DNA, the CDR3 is TGCGCCAGCAGCCAGGGACTAGCGGGGATTACCAATGAGCAGTTCTTC.

The CDR3 region is CASGSGSALDEQFF. The CDR3 nucleotides are TGTGCCAGTGGTAGCGGGAGCGCTCTTGATGAGCAGTTCTTC. V is TRBV19 and J is TRBJ2-1, with 9 bases fitting TRBD2. The ends lost 8 bases at V and 8 bases at J; junction bases unmatched: 10. The CDR3 is made up of 14 amino acids. The V gene's germline CDR1 is LNHDA and CDR2 SQIVND (reference sequence). Based on the CDR3 plus reference TRBV19 and TRBJ2-1, the full variable domain is DGGITQSPKYLFRKEGQNVTLSCEQNLNHDAMYWYRQDPGQGLRLIYYSQIVNDFQKGDIAEGYSVSREKKESFPLTVTSAQKNPTAFYLCASGSGSALDEQFFGPGTRLTVL.

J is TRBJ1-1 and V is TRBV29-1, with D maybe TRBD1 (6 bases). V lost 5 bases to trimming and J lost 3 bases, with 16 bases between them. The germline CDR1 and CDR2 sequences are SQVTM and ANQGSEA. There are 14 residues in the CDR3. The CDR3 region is CSVPMTGRDTEAFF. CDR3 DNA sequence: TGCAGCGTTCCGATGACAGGACGTGACACTGAAGCTTTCTTT.